This T cell receptor (beta chain) was sequenced for a study of beta chain features in type 1 diabetes. Study findings and constraints: Type 1 diabetes patients had moderately but significantly shorter TCRB CDR3s in all four CD4+ subsets. The naive, central memory and Treg TCRB repertoires looked more alike in patients than they did in healthy donors. cDNA-based sequencing might over-represent cells highly expressing TCR.

V was pared by 3 bases and J by 7 bases, with 9 bases of the junction left unmatched. The CDR3 is made up of 15 amino acids. Germline CDR1 and CDR2: SGHVS and FQNEAQ. One heparinised blood draw, averaging roughly 0.11 L, came from each donor. Based on CD45RO/CCR7/CD25/CD127/CD95/CD27, CD4+ regulatory, stem cell-like memory, naive and central memory cells were sorted. In the case of this clone: Its antigen is currently unknown.

What was sequenced were expressed TCRB transcripts, since all of the isolated RNA had been reverse transcribed. Sequenced by immunoSEQ multiplex PCR; TCRdb stores in-frame clones only, minus some. Among around 250,000 clones listed, approximately 15% were seen once. Sequenced sample: naive CD4+ T cells from blood. The sequence came from a man aged 30 to 39 with type 1 diabetes. The rearrangement uses TRBV7-8 and TRBJ2-1; TRBD2 matches at 7 bases. The CDR3 nucleotides read TGTGCCAGCAGCTTGGGACGCCCCGGGGGGAATGAGCAGTTCTTC. It translates to CASSLGRPGGNEQFF.